This TCR beta chain emerged from a study of regulatory T cells in long-lasting Graves disease. Study details: Antithyroid drugs had been given to newly diagnosed Graves' patients for under 3 months.

The time point here: newly diagnosed GD, antithyroid drugs for less than 3 months. The authors made the TCR library using RNA they extracted from PBMCs. EDTA tubes held 7 to 9 milliliters of peripheral blood from each patient. This clonotype was seen many times. No antigen is known for it. Study-level points and caveats: TRBV28 was favored in persistent disease, as were TRBJ1-2 and TRBJ2-5. Persistent patients shared fewer than 3,500 public clonotypes among themselves. Newly diagnosed patients shared fewer, at about a thousand.

This CDR3 comprises 15 residues. V dropped 1 base and J dropped 0 bases, with 9 bases sitting between them. The germline V gene has CDR1 SGHDT and CDR2 YYEEEE. Building of the TCR beta libraries involved iRepertoire HTBI primers and Arm-PCR of CDR3 regions. TCRdb recomputed calls from the multiplex PCR reads with MiXCR, one row per CDR3 protein. The sample consists of 350,000 to 400,000 distinct CDR3 sequences, about 17% of them appearing once. The sample also formed part of further work on T cells in Graves' hyperthyroidism and ophthalmopathy.

V is TRBV5-6 and J is TRBJ2-3; weak D call: TRBD2 (6 bases). The sequence came from a woman under 30 with Graves disease. Sequenced material: peripheral blood mononuclear cells (PBMCs), taken at new diagnosis, from a patient treated with antithyroid drugs. The CDR3 is CASSLMGGSTDTQYF. Written as DNA, the CDR3 is TGTGCCAGCAGCTTGATGGGGGGAAGCACAGATACGCAGTATTTT.